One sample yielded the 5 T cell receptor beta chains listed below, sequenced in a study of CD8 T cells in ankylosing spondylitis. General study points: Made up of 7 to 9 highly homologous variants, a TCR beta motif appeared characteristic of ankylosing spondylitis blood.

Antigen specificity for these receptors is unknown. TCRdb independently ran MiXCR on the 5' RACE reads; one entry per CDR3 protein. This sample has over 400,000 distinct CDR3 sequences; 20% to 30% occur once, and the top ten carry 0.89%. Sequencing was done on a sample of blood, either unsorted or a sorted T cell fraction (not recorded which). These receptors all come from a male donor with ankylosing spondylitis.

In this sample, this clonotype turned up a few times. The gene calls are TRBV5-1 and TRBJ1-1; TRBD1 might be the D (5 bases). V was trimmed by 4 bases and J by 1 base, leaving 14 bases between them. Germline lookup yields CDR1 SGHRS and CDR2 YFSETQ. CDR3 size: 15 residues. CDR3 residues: CASSLLGGKNTEAFF. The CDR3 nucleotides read TGCGCCAGCAGCCTCCTGGGGGGAAAGAACACTGAAGCTTTCTTT. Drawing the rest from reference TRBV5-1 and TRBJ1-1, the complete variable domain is KAGVTQTPRYLIKTRGQQVTLSCSPISGHRSVSWYQQTPGQGLQFLFEYFSETQRNKGNFPGRFSGRQFSNSRSEMNVSTLELGDSALYLCASSLLGGKNTEAFFGQGTRLTVV.

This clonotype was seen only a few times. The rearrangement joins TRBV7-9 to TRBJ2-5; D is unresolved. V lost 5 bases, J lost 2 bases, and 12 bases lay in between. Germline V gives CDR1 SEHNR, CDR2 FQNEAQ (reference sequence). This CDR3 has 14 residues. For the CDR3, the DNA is TGTGCCAGCAGCACCGGACGGCTACAAGAGACCCAGTACTTC. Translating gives CASSTGRLQETQYF.

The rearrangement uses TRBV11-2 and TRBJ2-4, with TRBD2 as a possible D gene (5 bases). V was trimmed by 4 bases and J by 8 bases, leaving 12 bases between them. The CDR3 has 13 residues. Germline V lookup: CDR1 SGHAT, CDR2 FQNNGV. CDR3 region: CASSWTSGDIQYF. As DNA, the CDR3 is TGTGCCAGCAGCTGGACCTCCGGGGACATTCAGTACTTC.

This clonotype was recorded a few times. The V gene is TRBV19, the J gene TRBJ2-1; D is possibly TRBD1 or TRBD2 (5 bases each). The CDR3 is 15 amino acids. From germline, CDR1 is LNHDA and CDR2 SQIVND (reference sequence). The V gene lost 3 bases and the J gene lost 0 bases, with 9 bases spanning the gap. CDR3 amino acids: CASSIGTRSYNEQFF. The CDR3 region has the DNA TGTGCCAGTAGTATCGGGACCCGCTCCTACAATGAGCAGTTCTTC.

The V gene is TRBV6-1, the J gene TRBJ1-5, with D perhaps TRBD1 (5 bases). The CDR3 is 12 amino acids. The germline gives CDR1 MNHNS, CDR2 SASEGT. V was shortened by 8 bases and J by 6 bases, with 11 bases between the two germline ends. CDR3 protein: CASLQGVQPQHF. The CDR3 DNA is TGTGCCAGCCTCCAGGGCGTTCAGCCCCAGCATTTT.